This TCR beta chain was found in a study of cytomegalovirus exposure and HLA in healthy donors. V lost 8 bases, J lost 4 bases, and 8 bases stayed unmatched. The CDR3 has 13 residues. Germline lookup yields CDR1 GTSNPN and CDR2 SVGIG (reference sequence). The study ran its PCR with 60 Vbeta and 13 Jbeta primers. Assay used: immunoSEQ multiplex PCR; TCRdb lists only in-frame clones, some missing. This sample has under 200,000 clones; under 90% occur once, and the top ten carry under 6%. V gene TRBV30 combines with J gene TRBJ2-5; 9 positions match TRBD2. The sequence derives from a man younger than 45 in good health and CMV-seronegative. Sequenced: PBMCs. The CDR3 reads CAEGAGGTETQYF. CDR3 coding DNA: TGTGCCGAGGGAGCGGGAGGTACAGAGACCCAGTACTTC. Full variable domain (rest looked up from reference TRBV30 and TRBJ2-5): SQTIHQWPATLVQPVGSPLSLECTVEGTSNPNLYWYRQAAGRGLQLLFYSVGIGQISSEVPQNLSASRPQDRQFILSSKKLLLSDSGFYLCAEGAGGTETQYFGPGTRLLVL.